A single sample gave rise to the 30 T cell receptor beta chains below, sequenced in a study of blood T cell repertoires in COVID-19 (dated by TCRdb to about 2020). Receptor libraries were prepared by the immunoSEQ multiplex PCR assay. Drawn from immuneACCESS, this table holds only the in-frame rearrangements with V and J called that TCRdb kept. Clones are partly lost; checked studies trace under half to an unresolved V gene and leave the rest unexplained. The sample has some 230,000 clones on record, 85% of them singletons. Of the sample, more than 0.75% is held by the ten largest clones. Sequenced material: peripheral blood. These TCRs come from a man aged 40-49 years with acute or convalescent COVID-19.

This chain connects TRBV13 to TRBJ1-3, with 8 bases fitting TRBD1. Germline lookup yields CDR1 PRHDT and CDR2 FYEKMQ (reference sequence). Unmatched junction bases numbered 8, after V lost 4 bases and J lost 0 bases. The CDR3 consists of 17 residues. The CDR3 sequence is CASSYNTGGNSGNTIYF. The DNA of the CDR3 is TGTGCCAGCAGCTACAATACAGGGGGTAACTCTGGAAACACCATATATTTT.

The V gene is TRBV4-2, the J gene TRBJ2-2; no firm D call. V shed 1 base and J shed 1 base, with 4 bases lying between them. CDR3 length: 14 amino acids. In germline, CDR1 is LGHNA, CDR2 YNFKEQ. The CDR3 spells CASSQAQNTGELFF. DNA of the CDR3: TGTGCCAGCAGCCAAGCCCAGAACACCGGGGAGCTGTTTTTT.

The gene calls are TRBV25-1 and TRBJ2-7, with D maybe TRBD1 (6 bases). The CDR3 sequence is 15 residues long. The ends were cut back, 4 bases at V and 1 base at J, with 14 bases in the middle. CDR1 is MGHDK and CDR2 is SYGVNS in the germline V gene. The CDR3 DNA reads TGTGCCAGCAGTGCCCAACAGGGTTATTCCTACGAGCAGTACTTC. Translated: CASSAQQGYSYEQYF.

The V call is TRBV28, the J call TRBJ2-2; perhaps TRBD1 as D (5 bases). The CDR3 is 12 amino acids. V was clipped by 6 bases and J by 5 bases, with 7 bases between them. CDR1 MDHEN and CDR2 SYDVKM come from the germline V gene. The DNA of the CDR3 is TGTGCCAGCAGGGCAGGGACCGGGGAGCTGTTTTTT. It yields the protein CASRAGTGELFF. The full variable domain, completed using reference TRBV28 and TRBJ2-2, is DVKVTQSSRYLVKRTGEKVFLECVQDMDHENMFWYRQDPGLGLRLIYFSYDVKMKEKGDIPEGYSVSREKKERFSLILESASTNQTSMYLCASRAGTGELFFGEGSRLTVL.

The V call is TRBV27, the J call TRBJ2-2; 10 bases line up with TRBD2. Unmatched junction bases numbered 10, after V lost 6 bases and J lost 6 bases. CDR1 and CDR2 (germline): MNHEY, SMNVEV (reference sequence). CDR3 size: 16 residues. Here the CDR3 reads CASSPRAGGPPGELFF. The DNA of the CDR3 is TGTGCCAGCAGCCCCCGAGCGGGGGGGCCTCCCGGGGAGCTGTTTTTT.

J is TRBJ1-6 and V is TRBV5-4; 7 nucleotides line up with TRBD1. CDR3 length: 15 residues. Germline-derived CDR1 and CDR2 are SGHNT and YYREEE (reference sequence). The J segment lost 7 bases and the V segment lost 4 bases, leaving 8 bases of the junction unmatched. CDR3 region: CASSMSNRGNSPLHF. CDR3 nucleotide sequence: TGTGCCAGCAGCATGTCAAACAGGGGAAATTCACCCCTCCACTTT.

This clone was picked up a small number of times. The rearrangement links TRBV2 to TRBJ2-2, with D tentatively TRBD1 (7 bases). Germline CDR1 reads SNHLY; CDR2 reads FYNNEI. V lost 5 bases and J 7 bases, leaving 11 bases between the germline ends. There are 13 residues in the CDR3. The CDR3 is CASSRRDSGELFF. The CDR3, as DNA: TGTGCCAGCAGTAGGCGGGACAGCGGGGAGCTGTTTTTT.

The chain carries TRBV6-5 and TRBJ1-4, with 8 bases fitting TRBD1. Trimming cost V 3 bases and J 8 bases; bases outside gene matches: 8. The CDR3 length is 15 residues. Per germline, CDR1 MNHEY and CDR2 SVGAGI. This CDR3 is CASSYLGQGGEKLFF. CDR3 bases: TGTGCCAGCAGTTATCTTGGACAGGGTGGGGAAAAACTGTTTTTT.

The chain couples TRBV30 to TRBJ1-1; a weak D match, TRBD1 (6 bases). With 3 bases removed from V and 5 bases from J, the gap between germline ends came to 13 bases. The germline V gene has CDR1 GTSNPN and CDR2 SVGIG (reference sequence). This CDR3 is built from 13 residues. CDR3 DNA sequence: TGTGCCTGGAGCGCCCAAGGGGGTACTGAAGCTTTCTTT. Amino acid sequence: CAWSAQGGTEAFF.

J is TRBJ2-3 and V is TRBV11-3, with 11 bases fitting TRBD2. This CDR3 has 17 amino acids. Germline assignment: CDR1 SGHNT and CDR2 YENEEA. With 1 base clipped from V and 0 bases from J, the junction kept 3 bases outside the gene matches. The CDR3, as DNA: TGTGCCAGCAGCTTAGGGGGACTAGCGGCTAGCACAGATACGCAGTATTTT. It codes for CASSLGGLAASTDTQYF.

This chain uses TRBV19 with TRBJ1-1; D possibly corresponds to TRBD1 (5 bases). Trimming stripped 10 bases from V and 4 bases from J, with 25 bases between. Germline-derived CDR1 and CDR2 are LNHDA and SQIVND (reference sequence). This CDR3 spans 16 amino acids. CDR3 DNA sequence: TGTGCCACTACGGGGGGAAAAGGGGTTGGAAGCACTGAAGCTTTCTTT. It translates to CATTGGKGVGSTEAFF.

CDR3 in amino acids: CASSKGAGNTEAFF. As DNA, the CDR3 is TGTGCCAGCAGCAAGGGGGCAGGGAACACTGAAGCTTTCTTT. The V gene is TRBV7-3, the J gene TRBJ1-1; 7 nucleotides agree with TRBD1. V lost 5 bases to trimming and J lost 1 base; unmatched junction nucleotides: 4. The CDR3 extends over 14 amino acids. In germline, CDR1 is SGHTA, CDR2 FQGTGA.

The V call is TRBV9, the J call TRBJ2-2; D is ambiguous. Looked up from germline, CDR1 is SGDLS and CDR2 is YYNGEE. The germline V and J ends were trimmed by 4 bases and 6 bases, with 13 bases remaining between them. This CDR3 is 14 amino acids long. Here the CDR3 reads CASSFREAPGELFF. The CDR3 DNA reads TGTGCCAGCAGCTTCCGCGAGGCCCCCGGGGAGCTGTTTTTT.

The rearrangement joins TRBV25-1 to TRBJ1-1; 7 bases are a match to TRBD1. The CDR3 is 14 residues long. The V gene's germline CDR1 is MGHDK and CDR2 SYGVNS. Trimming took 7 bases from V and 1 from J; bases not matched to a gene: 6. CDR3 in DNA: TGTGCCAGCACCGGACAGGACTCGAACACTGAAGCTTTCTTT. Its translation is CASTGQDSNTEAFF.

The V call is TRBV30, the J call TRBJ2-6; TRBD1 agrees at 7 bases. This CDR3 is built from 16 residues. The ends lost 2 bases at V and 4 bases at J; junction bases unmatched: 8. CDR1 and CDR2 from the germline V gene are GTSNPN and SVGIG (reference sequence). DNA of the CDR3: TGTGCCTGGAGTTTGACAGGGTCCTCAGGGGCCAACGTCCTGACTTTC. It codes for CAWSLTGSSGANVLTF.

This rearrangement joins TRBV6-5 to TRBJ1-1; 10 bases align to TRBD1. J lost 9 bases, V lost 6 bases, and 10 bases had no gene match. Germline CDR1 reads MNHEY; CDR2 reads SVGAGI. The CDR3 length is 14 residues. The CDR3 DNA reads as TGTGCCAGCAGCCTGGACCGGGACAGGGGACAAGCTTTCTTT. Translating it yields CASSLDRDRGQAFF.

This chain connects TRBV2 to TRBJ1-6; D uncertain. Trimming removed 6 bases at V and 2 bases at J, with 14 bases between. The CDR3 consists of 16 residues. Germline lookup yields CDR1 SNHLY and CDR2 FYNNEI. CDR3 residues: CASSQDSRTYNSPLHF. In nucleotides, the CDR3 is TGTGCCAGCAGCCAAGACTCTAGAACCTATAATTCACCCCTCCACTTT.

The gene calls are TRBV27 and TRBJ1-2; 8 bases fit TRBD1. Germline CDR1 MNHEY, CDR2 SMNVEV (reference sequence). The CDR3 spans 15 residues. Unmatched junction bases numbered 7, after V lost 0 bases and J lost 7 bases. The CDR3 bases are TGTGCCAGCAGTTTATCTACAGGGGGTATTGGTGGCTACACCTTC. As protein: CASSLSTGGIGGYTF.

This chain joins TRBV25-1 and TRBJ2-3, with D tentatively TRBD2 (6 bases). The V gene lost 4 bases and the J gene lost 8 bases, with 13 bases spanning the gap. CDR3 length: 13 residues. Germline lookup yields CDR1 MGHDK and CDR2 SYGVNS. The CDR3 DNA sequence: TGTGCCAGCAGTGTACCGGGACTGATTACGCAGTATTTT. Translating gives CASSVPGLITQYF.

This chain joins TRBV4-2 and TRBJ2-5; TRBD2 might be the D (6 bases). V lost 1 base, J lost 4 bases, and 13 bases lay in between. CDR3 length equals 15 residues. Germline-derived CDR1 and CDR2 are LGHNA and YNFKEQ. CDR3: CASSQVPRGRETQYF. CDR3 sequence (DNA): TGTGCCAGCAGCCAAGTGCCGCGGGGAAGAGAGACCCAGTACTTC.

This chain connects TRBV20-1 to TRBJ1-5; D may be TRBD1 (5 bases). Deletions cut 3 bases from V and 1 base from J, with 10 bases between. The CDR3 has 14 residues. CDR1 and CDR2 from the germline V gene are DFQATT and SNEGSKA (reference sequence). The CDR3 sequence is CSASPGMSNQPQHF. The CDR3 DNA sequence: TGCAGTGCTAGTCCAGGGATGAGCAATCAGCCCCAGCATTTT.

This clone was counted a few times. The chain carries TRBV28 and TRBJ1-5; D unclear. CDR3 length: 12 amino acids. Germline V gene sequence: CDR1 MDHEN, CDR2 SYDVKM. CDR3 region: CTARQPNQPQHF. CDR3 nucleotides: TGTACCGCGCGGCAGCCAAATCAGCCCCAGCATTTT.

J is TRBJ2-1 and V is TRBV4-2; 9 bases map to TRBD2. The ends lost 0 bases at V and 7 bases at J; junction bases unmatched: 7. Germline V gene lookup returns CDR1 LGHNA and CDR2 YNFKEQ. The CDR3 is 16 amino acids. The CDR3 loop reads CASSQDRAGGRNEQFF. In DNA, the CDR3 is TGTGCCAGCAGCCAAGATAGGGCGGGGGGGCGAAATGAGCAGTTCTTC.

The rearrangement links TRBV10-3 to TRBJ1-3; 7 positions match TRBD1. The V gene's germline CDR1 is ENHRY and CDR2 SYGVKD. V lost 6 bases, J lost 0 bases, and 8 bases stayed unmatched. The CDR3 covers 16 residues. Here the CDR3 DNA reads TGTGCCATCAGATCGGGACAGCTAGCCTCTGGAAACACCATATATTTT. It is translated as CAIRSGQLASGNTIYF.

The CDR3 is CSVREGVNQPQHF. The DNA for the CDR3 is TGCAGCGTTAGGGAAGGGGTAAATCAGCCCCAGCATTTT. The chain joins TRBV29-1 to TRBJ1-5; the D gene is possibly TRBD1 (5 bases). There are 13 residues in the CDR3. The V and J ends lost 5 bases and 4 bases respectively, with 12 bases between them. Germline V gene data show CDR1 as SQVTM and CDR2 as ANQGSEA.

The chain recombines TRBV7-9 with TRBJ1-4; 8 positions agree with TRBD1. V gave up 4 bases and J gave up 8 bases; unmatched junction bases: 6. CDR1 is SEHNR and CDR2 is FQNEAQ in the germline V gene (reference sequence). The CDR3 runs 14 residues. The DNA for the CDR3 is TGTGCCAGCAGCTCGGACAGGGACTCGGAAAAACTGTTTTTT. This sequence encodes CASSSDRDSEKLFF.

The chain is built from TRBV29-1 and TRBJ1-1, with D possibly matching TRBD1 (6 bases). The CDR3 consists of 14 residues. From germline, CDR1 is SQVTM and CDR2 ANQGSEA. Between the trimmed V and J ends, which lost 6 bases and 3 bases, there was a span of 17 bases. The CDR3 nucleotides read TGCAGCGTGGCTTCATTCAGGGGCGACACTGAAGCTTTCTTT. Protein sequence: CSVASFRGDTEAFF.

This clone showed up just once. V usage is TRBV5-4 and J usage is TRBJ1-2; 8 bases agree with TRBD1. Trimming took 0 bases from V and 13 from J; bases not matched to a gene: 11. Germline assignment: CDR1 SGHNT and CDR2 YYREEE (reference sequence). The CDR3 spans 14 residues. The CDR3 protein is CASSLEDRAGYSTF. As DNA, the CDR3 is TGTGCCAGCAGCTTGGAGGACAGGGCCGGGTATAGCACCTTC.

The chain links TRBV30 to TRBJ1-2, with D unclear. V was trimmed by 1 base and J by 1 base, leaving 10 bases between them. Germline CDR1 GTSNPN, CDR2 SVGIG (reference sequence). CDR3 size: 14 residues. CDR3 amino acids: CAWSALGINYGYTF. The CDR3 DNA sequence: TGTGCCTGGAGTGCCCTAGGTATTAACTATGGCTACACCTTC.

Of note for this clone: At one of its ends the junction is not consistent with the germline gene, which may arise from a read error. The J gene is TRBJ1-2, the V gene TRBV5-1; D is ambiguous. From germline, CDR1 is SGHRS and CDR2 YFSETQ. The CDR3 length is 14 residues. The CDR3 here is CASSLERANYDYTF. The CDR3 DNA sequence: TGCGCCAGCAGCTTGGAAAGAGCTAACTATGACTACACCTTC.